One sample yielded the 15 T cell receptor beta chains listed below, sequenced in a study of tumor-infiltrating lymphocytes in primary liver carcinoma. Taking roughly 18-32 mg of unsorted bulk tissue, the authors co-extracted RNA and DNA. The investigators made TCR beta cDNA from approximately 0.5 ug total RNA, using a constant-region primer. A slightly modified ARM-PCR protocol with three nested multiplex PCR rounds produced these TCR beta libraries. PCR rounds one and two used TRBV1-TRBV30 forward primers with a C-beta reverse primer for about 9 cycles each. TCRdb recomputed calls from the multiplex PCR reads with MiXCR, one row per CDR3 protein. Of roughly 70,000 distinct CDR3 sequences in the sample, about three quarters were seen once. The specimen sequenced was liver tumor tissue from sampling region 4. Subset here: tumor region T4, right-lateral pole. These receptors all stem from a middle-aged man with primary liver carcinoma and hepatitis B virus infection.

In the case of this clonotype: The CDR3 end shows no conserved phenylalanine or tryptophan, and so a read error is likely. The limits of the CDR3 on the DNA are not certain, so only TCRdb's listed CDR3 is given. The CDR3 here is CASSFPGTSGTKNIQCL. The J gene is TRBJ2-4, the V gene TRBV11-1; TRBD2 was called by the table and not checked on the DNA. The CDR3 spans 17 residues, counting both ends. Germline CDR1 is SGHAT and CDR2 is FQDESV (reference sequence).

CDR3: CASSRKFGDGTGKNTEAFF. The CDR3, as DNA: TGTGCCAGCAGTAGAAAATTTGGGGATGGGACAGGGAAAAACACTGAAGCTTTCTTT. The V gene is TRBV28, the J gene TRBJ1-1; 9 nucleotides agree with TRBD1. Germline V gives CDR1 MDHEN, CDR2 SYDVKM. V lost 5 bases, J lost 2 bases, and 18 bases stayed unmatched. The CDR3 is 19 amino acids.

Remarks on this clonotype: The junction and the germline gene differ at one end; a read error may be behind it. The V call is TRBV28, the J call TRBJ2-6; D unclear. Germline-derived CDR1 and CDR2 are MDHEN and SYDVKM. The CDR3 contains 14 residues. The CDR3 sequence is CASSPPAGVNVLTF. The CDR3 coding sequence is TGTGCCAGCAGCCCCCCCGCTGGGGTCAACGTCCTGACTTTC.

This chain joins TRBV24-1 and TRBJ2-5; 10 bases map to TRBD1. This CDR3 is built from 15 residues. The V gene end was trimmed by 9 bases and the J gene end by 2 bases; junction bases not matched to a gene: 8. CDR1 is KGHDR and CDR2 is SFDVKD in the germline V gene. The CDR3 spells CATERGQGNQETQYF. CDR3 in DNA: TGTGCCACCGAGAGGGGACAGGGGAATCAAGAGACCCAGTACTTC.

For this clonotype: The junction departs from the called germline gene at one end, perhaps through a read error. The V and J genes are TRBV4-2 and TRBJ2-2; maybe TRBD2 (6 bases). Germline CDR1 reads LGHNA; CDR2 reads YNFKEQ. The CDR3 has 16 residues. CDR3 in amino acids: CVSSQNPSENTGELFF. The CDR3 nucleotides are TGTGTCAGCAGCCAAAATCCTAGCGAGAACACCGGTGAGCTGTTTTTT.

Note on this clonotype: This may stem from a read error, because a much larger clone lies one nucleotide away. The chain has TRBV11-2 and TRBJ2-2; 7 bases map to TRBD2. Trimming took 4 bases from V and 7 from J; bases not matched to a gene: 9. Per the germline V gene, CDR1 is SGHAT and CDR2 is FQNNGV. The CDR3 loop spans 15 amino acids. Here the CDR3 DNA reads TGTGCCAGCAGCTACGGGGGGTGGAATGTCGGGGAGCTGTTTTTT. This sequence encodes CASSYGGWNVGELFF.

As concerns this clonotype: At one of its ends the junction is not consistent with the germline gene, which may arise from a read error. The rearrangement links TRBV30 to TRBJ1-1; the D is unclear. This CDR3 is built from 11 residues. The germline gives CDR1 GTSNPN, CDR2 SVGIG (reference sequence). The CDR3 DNA is TGTGCCTGGGTTAAAAGGGCTGAGGCTTTCTTT. Its protein product is CAWVKRAEAFF.

A remark on this clonotype: Sequence at one end of the junction differs from germline and may be a read error. The CDR3 coding sequence is TGTCCCAGTAACTTTTCCGGGACTAACGGGACCAAAAGCATTCAGTACTTC. Its protein product is CPSNFSGTNGTKSIQYF. The chain recombines TRBV11-1 with TRBJ2-4, with 7 positions matching TRBD2. This CDR3 has 17 residues. CDR1 and CDR2 from the germline V gene are SGHAT and FQDESV (reference sequence).

This rearrangement joins TRBV6-6 to TRBJ1-5; D unclear. The germline gives CDR1 MNHNY, CDR2 SVGAGI (reference sequence). CDR3 length: 14 residues. The CDR3 nucleotides are TGTACCACAAGGGAGATTGGTAGCAATCAGCCCCAGCATTTT. Amino acid sequence: CTTREIGSNQPQHF.

About this clonotype: Possible read error: a much larger clone is one base away. The chain links TRBV5-1 to TRBJ2-2; D assignment may be TRBD1 or TRBD2 (5 bases each). Germline values: CDR1 SGHRS, CDR2 YFSETQ. The CDR3 has 15 residues. The CDR3 here is CASSLDRGNTRELFF. The CDR3 DNA sequence: TGCGCCAGCAGCTTAGACAGAGGGAACACCAGGGAGCTGTTTTTT.

This clonotype was detected once. An end of the junction differs from the germline gene, which may be a read error. The chain joins TRBV28 to TRBJ1-5, with no clear D. The J call is in doubt because the DNA end fits TRBJ2-3 better. From germline, CDR1 is MDHEN and CDR2 SYDVKM. This CDR3 is built from 14 residues. CDR3 nucleotides: TGTGTCAGCAGAAAAGAGGAAGTCAATCAGCCCCAGTATTTT. As protein: CVSRKEEVNQPQYF.

With regard to this clonotype: The junction does not match germline at one end; this may be a read error. This chain connects TRBV11-2 to TRBJ2-7, with D possibly TRBD2 on 6 matching bases. This CDR3 region has 15 residues. Germline V gives CDR1 SGHAT, CDR2 FQNNGV. The CDR3 DNA is TGTGCCATCAGCCAAGGGGCGGGGAGAACCTACGAGCAGTACTTC. Its protein product is CAISQGAGRTYEQYF.

This chain connects TRBV5-1 to TRBJ2-5; 10 bases match TRBD2. There are 16 residues in the CDR3. The junction had 11 bases not matched to a gene; V was cut back by 4 bases and J by 5 bases. Germline V lookup: CDR1 SGHRS, CDR2 YFSETQ. The CDR3 protein is CASSGTSVSNGETQYF. DNA for the CDR3: TGCGCCAGCAGCGGGACTAGCGTTAGTAACGGGGAGACCCAGTACTTC.

This clonotype showed up just a few times. It may be a read error: a sequence one base away is much more abundant. CDR3 nucleotides: TGCGCCAGCGGCTTGGCCCCCGGGACGGGGACTCACGAGCAGTACTTC. Residues: CASGLAPGTGTHEQYF. The chain employs TRBV5-1 and TRBJ2-7; D is perhaps TRBD2 (6 bases). Germline V lookup: CDR1 SGHRS, CDR2 YFSETQ. The CDR3 sequence is 16 residues long.

This clonotype showed up just once. This likely comes from a read error, as the CDR3 has no conserved phenylalanine or tryptophan at its end. The DNA is left out, because the CDR3 cannot be placed on it with certainty; the CDR3 is given as TCRdb lists it. The V and J genes are TRBV21-1 and TRBJ1-5. TRBV21-1 is recorded as a pseudogene. The CDR3 adds up to 15 amino acids, both ends counted. The CDR3 region is CASSKRGYSNQPQHH.